This T cell receptor beta chain was retrieved from a study of blood T cell repertoires in COVID-19. The CDR3 is 13 residues long. CDR1 is MGHRA, CDR2 YSYEKL, per germline. The V gene lost 0 bases and the J gene lost 6 bases, with 6 bases spanning the gap. Some clones are missing from TCRdb's copy, which holds only in-frame ones; the method was immunoSEQ multiplex PCR. Of under 300,000 clones in the sample, about nine tenths were seen once. Sample: PBMCs or T cells enriched from blood (not recorded which). This TCR was sampled from a woman between 18 and 29 years old who had recovered from COVID-19. The chain couples TRBV4-1 to TRBJ1-5; the D is unclear. DNA of the CDR3: TGCGCCAGCAGCCAAGAAGTGCGTCAGCCCCAGCATTTT. Translating it yields CASSQEVRQPQHF.